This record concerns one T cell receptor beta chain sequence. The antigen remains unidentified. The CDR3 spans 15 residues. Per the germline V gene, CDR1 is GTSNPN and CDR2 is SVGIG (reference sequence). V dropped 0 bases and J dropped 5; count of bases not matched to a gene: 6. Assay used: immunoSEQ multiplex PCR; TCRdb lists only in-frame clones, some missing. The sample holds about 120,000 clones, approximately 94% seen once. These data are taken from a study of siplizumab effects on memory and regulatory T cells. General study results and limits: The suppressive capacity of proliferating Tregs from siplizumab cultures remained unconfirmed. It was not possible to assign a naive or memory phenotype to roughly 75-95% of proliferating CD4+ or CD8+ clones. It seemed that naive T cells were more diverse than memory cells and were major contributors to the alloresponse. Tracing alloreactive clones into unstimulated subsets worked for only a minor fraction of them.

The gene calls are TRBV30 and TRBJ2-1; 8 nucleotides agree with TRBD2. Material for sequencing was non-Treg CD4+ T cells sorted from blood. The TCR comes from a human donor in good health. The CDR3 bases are TGTGCCTGGAGTGTAAGGCTAGCGGGCCACAATGAGCAGTTCTTC. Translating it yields CAWSVRLAGHNEQFF.